This T cell receptor (beta chain) appears in the sequencing data of a study of T cells in Graves' hyperthyroidism and ophthalmopathy. As for the study in general: Prior to any treatment, at the point of initial diagnosis, peripheral blood was collected.

Study-wide results and caveats: Classification by a 13 V-J model distinguished ophthalmopathy from stable hyperthyroidism.

A Clinical Activity Score of at least 3, a NOSPECS grade of at least 4 and a duration under 3 months were recorded in the ophthalmopathy patients. PBMCs came from more than 9 ml fresh peripheral blood. RNA transcripts gave rise to amplified TCR beta CDR3 regions. The TCR CDR3 first-round RT-PCR relied on the HTBI primer set. TCRdb called the multiplex PCR reads again in MiXCR, with one record for every CDR3 protein. The repertoire holds about 250,000 distinct CDR3 sequences, with approximately 23% as singletons. In the case of this clonotype: Its antigen is not known.

Sequencing input: blood. This receptor was taken from a man aged 25-45 years with Graves' ophthalmopathy.

The CDR3 loop reads CSVLTSGTDEQYF. CDR3 sequence (DNA): TGCAGTGTCTTGACTAGCGGGACCGACGAGCAGTACTTC. The chain joins TRBV20-1 to TRBJ2-7, with TRBD2 identical over 11 bases. The germline V gene encodes CDR1 DFQATT and CDR2 SNEGSKA (reference sequence). The J segment lost 5 bases and the V segment lost 7 bases, leaving 7 bases of the junction unmatched. The length of the CDR3 is 13 residues.